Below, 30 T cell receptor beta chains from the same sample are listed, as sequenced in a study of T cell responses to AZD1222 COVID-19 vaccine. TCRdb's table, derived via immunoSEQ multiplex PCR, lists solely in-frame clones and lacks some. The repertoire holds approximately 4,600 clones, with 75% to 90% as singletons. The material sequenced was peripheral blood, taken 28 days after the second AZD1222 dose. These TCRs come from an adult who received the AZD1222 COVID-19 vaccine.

CDR3 sequence (DNA): TGCGCCAGCAGCTTGACGACTAGCGGGGGGAACACCGGGGAGCTGTTTTTT. Its protein product is CASSLTTSGGNTGELFF. The J gene is TRBJ2-2, the V gene TRBV5-1, with TRBD2 matching 12 bases. J gave up 1 base and V 1 base, and 2 bases lay outside the gene matches. CDR3 length: 17 amino acids. Germline loops: CDR1 SGHRS, CDR2 YFSETQ.

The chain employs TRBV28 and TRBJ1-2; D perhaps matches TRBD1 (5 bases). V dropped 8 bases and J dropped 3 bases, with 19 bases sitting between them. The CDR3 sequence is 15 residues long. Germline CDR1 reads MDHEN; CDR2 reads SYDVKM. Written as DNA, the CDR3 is TGTGCCAGCTCTCTAAATGTTGGGGGGGACTATGGCTACACCTTC. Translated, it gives CASSLNVGGDYGYTF.

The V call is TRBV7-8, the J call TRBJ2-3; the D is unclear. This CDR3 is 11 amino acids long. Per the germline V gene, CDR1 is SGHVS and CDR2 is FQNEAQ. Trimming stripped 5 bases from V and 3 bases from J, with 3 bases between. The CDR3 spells CASSRTDTQYF. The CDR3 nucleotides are TGTGCCAGCAGCCGTACAGATACGCAGTATTTT. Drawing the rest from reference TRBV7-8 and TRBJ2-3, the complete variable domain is GAGVSQSPRYKVAKRGQDVALRCDPISGHVSLFWYQQALGQGPEFLTYFQNEAQLDKSGLPSDRFFAERPEGSVSTLKIQRTQQEDSAVYLCASSRTDTQYFGPGTRLTVL.

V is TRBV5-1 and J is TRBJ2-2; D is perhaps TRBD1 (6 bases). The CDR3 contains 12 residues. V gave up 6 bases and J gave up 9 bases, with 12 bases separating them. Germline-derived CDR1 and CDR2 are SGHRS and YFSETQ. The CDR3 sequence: CASTFRDRELFF. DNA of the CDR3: TGCGCCAGCACCTTCCGGGACAGGGAGCTGTTTTTT. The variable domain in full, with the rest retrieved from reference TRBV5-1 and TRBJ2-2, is KAGVTQTPRYLIKTRGQQVTLSCSPISGHRSVSWYQQTPGQGLQFLFEYFSETQRNKGNFPGRFSGRQFSNSRSEMNVSTLELGDSALYLCASTFRDRELFFGEGSRLTVL.

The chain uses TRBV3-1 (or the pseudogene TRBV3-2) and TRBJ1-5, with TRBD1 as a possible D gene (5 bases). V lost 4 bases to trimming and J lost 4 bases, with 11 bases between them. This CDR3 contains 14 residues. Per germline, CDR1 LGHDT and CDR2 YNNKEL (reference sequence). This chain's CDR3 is CASSPREGNQPQHF. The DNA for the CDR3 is TGTGCCAGCAGCCCCCGGGAGGGGAATCAGCCCCAGCATTTT.

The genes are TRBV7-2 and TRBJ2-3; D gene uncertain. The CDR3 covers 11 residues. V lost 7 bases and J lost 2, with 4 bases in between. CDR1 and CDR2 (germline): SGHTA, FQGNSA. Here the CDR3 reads CASKFTDTQYF. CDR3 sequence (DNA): TGTGCCAGCAAGTTCACAGATACGCAGTATTTT.

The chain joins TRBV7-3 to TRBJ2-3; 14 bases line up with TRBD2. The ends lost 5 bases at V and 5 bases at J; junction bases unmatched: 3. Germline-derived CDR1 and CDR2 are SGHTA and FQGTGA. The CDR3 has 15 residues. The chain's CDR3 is CASSRTSGGIDTQYF. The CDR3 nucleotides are TGTGCCAGCAGCCGGACTAGCGGGGGGATAGATACGCAGTATTTT.

CDR3 DNA sequence: TGCGCCAGCAGCTTGAAACCCGGGGACAGCTATGGCTACACCTTC. Translated, it gives CASSLKPGDSYGYTF. The chain carries TRBV4-1 and TRBJ1-2; 7 bases align to TRBD1. Germline CDR1 and CDR2: MGHRA and YSYEKL. The CDR3 sequence is 15 residues long. After removal of 5 bases from V and 4 bases from J, the junction contained 10 bases not matched to a gene.

CDR3 region: CASSHAGQPVYEQYF. The CDR3 DNA is TGTGCCAGCAGCCACGCGGGACAGCCAGTTTACGAGCAGTACTTC. V is TRBV3-1 (or the pseudogene TRBV3-2) and J is TRBJ2-7; weak D call: TRBD1 (7 bases). Trimming took off 3 bases at V and 4 bases at J, with 16 bases between the two ends. From germline, CDR1 is LGHDT and CDR2 YNNKEL (reference sequence). This CDR3 is built from 15 residues.

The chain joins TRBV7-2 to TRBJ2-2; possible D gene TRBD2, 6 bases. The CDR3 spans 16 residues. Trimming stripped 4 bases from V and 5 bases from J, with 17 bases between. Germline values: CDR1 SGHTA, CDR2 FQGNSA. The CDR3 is CASSSGLALRTGELFF. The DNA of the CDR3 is TGTGCCAGCAGCTCGGGACTCGCCCTCCGGACCGGGGAGCTGTTTTTT. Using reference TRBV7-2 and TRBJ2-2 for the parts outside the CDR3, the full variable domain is GAGVSQSPSNKVTEKGKDVELRCDPISGHTALYWYRQSLGQGLEFLIYFQGNSAPDKSGLPSDRFSAERTGGSVSTLTIQRTQQEDSAVYLCASSSGLALRTGELFFGEGSRLTVL.

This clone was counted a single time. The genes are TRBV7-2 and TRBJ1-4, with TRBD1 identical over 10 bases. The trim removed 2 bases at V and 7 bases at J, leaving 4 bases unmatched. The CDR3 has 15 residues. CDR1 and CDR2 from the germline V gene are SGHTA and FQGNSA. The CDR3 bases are TGTGCCAGCAGCTTAAGGGGACAGGGGATTGAAAAACTGTTTTTT. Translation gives CASSLRGQGIEKLFF.

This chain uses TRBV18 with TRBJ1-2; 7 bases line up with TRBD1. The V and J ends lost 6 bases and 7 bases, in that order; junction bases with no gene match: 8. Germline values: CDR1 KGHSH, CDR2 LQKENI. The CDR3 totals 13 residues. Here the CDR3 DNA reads TGTGCCAGCTCGGTCCCCAGGGGGTTTGGCTACACCTTC. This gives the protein CASSVPRGFGYTF.

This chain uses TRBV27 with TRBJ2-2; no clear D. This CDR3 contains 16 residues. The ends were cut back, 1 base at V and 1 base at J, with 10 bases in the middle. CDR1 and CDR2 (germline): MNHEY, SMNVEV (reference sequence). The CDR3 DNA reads TGTGCCAGCAGTTTATTTTCGATGTGGAACACCGGGGAGCTGTTTTTT. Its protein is CASSLFSMWNTGELFF.

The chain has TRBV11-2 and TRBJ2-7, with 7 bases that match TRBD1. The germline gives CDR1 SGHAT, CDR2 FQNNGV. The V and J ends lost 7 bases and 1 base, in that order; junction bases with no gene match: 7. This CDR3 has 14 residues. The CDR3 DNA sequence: TGTGCCAGCACCTGGACAGGTTCGTCCTACGAGCAGTACTTC. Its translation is CASTWTGSSYEQYF.

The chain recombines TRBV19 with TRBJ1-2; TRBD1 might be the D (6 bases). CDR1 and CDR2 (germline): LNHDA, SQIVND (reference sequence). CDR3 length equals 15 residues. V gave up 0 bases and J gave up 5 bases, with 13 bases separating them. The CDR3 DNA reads TGTGCCAGTAGTATAGATCACCAGGGGAGTTATGGCTACACCTTC. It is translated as CASSIDHQGSYGYTF.

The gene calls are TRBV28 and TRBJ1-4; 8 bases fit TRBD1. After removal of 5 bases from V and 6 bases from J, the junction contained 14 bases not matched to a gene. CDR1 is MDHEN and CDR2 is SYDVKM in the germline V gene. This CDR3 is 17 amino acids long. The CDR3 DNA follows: TGTGCCAGCAGTCCCCGAGCCCGGGACAGGAGGGATGAAAAACTGTTTTTT. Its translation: CASSPRARDRRDEKLFF.

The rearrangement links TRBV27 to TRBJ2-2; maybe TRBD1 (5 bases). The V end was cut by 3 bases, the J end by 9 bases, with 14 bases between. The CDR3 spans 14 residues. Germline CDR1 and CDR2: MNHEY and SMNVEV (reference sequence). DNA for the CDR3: TGTGCCAGCAGTTTTCGACAGCCTCACCGGGAGCTGTTTTTT. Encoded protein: CASSFRQPHRELFF.

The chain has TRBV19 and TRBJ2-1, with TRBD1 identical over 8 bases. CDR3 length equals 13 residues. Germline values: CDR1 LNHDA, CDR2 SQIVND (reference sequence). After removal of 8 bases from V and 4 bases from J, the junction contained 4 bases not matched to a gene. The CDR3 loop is CASDRGRYNEQFF. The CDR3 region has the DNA TGTGCCAGTGACAGGGGACGATACAATGAGCAGTTCTTC.

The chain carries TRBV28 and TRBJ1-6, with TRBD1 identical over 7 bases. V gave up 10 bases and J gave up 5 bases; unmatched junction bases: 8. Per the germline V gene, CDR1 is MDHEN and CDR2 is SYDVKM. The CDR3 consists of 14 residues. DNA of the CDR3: TGTGCCACCCCGGGACAGTCGAATAATTCACCCCTCCACTTT. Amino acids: CATPGQSNNSPLHF.

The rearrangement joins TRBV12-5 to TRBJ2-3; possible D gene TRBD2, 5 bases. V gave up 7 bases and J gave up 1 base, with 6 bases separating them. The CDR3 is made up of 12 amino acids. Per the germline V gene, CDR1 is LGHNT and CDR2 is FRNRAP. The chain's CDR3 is CASAGGTDTQYF. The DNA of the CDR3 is TGTGCTAGTGCCGGGGGCACAGATACGCAGTATTTT.

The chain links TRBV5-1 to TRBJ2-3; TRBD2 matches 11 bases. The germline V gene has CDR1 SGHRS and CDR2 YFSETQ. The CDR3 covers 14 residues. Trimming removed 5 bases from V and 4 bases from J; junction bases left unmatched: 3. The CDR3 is CASRLAGEADTQYF. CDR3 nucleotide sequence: TGCGCCAGCAGACTAGCGGGAGAAGCAGATACGCAGTATTTT.

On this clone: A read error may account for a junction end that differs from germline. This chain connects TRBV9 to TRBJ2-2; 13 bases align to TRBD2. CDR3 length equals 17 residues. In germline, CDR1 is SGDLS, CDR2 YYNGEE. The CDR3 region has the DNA TGTGCCAGCAGCGTTGGACTAGCGGGGGCGATCACCAGGGAGCTGTTTTTT. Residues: CASSVGLAGAITRELFF. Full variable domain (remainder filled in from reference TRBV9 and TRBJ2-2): DSGVTQTPKHLITATGQRVTLRCSPRSGDLSVYWYQQSLDQGLQFLIQYYNGEERAKGNILERFSAQQFPDLHSELNLSSLELGDSALYFCASSVGLAGAITRELFFGEGSRLTVL.

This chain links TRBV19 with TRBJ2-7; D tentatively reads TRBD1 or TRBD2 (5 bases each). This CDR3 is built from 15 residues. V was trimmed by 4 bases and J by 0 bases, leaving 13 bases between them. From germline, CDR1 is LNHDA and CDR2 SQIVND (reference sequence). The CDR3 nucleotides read TGTGCCAGTAGTAGGGGACCAGGGAGCTCCTACGAGCAGTACTTC. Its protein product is CASSRGPGSSYEQYF.

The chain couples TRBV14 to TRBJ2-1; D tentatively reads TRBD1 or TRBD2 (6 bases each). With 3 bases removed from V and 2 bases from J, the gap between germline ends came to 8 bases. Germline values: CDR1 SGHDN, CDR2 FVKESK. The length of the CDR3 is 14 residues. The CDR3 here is CASSHRGPYNEQFF. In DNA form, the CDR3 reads TGTGCCAGCAGCCACCGGGGGCCCTACAATGAGCAGTTCTTC.

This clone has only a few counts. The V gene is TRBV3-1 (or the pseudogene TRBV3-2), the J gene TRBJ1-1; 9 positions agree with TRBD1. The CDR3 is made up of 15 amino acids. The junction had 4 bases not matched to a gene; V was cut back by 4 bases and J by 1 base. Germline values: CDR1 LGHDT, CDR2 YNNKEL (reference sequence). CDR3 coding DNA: TGTGCCAGCAGCCCGGGACAGGGAGGGAACACTGAAGCTTTCTTT. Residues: CASSPGQGGNTEAFF.

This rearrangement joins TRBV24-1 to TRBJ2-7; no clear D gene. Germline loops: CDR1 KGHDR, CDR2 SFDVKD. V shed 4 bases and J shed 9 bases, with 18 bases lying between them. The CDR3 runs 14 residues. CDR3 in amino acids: CATSDPGSAGRQYF. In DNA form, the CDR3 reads TGTGCCACCAGTGACCCGGGCTCCGCCGGACGGCAGTACTTC.

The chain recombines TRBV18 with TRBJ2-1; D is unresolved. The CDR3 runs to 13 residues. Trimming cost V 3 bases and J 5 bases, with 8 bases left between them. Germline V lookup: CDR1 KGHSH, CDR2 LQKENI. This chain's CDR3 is CASSPEYDNEQFF. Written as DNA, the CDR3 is TGTGCCAGCTCACCGGAATACGACAATGAGCAGTTCTTC.

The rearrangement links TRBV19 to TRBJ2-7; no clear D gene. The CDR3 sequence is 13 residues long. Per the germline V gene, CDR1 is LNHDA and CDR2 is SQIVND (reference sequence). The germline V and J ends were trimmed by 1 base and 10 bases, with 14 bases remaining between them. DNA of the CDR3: TGTGCCAGTAGTATAGGATCAGGCTCTGATCAGTACTTC. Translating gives CASSIGSGSDQYF.

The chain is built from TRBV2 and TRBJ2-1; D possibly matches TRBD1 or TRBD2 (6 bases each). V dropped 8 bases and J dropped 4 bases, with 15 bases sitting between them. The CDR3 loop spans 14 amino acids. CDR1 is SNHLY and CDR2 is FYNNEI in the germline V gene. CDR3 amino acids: CASVRGQAYNEQFF. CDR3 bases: TGTGCCAGCGTTCGGGGGCAGGCTTACAATGAGCAGTTCTTC. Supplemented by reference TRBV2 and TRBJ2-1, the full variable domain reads EPEVTQTPSHQVTQMGQEVILRCVPISNHLYFYWYRQILGQKVEFLVSFYNNEISEKSEIFDDQFSVERPDGSNFTLKIRSTKLEDSAMYFCASVRGQAYNEQFFGPGTRLTVL.

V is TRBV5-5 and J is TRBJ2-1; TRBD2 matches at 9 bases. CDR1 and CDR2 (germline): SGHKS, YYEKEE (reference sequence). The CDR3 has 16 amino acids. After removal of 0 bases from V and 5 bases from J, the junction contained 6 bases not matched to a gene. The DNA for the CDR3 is TGTGCCAGCAGCTTGGAGCGACTAGCGGAGAACAATGAGCAGTTCTTC. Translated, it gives CASSLERLAENNEQFF.